This T cell receptor (beta chain) emerged from a study of CD8+ T cells in alopecia areata. General study points: Tofacitinib produced a significant decrease in scalp clonality and in expanded CD8+ clones among the top 100.

Germline lookup yields CDR1 LNHNV and CDR2 YYDKDF (reference sequence). CDR3 length: 22 amino acids. V gave up 0 bases and J gave up 8 bases; unmatched junction bases: 21. Treatment defined: oral pan-JAK inhibitor, 5-10 mg twice daily. With regard to this clone: Antigen unknown.

RNA was extracted and reverse transcribed into cDNA as the sequencing template. This table comes from immunoSEQ multiplex PCR, and its TCRdb copy is limited to in-frame clones, with some not included. This sample has 110,000 to 150,000 clones; less than 70% occur once, and the top ten carry around a sixth. The rearrangement uses TRBV15 and TRBJ2-1, with 14 nucleotides matching TRBD2. The sequence was obtained from a human donor with alopecia areata. This material consisted of CD8+ T cells sorted from blood, taken at week 4, from a patient treated with tofacitinib. CDR3 sequence (DNA): TGTGCCACCAGCAGAGATAGTATCGGATATCCGACTAGCGGGGGGGCCCGAGATGAGCAGTTCTTC. Translating it yields CATSRDSIGYPTSGGARDEQFF.